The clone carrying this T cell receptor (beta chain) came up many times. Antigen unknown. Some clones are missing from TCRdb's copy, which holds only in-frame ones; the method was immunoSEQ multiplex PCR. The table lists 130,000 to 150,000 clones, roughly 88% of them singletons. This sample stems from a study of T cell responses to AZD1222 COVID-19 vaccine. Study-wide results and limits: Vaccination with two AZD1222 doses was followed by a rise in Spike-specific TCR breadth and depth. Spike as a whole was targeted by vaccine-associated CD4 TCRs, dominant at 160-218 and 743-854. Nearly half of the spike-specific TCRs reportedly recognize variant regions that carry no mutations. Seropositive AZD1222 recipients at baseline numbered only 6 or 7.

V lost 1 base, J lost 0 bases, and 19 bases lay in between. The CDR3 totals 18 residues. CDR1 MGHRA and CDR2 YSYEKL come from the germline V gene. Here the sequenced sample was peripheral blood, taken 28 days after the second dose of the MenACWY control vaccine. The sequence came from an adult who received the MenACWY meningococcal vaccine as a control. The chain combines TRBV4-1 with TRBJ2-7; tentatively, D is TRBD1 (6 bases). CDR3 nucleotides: TGCGCCAGCAGCCAAGTCTTGGCGGACAGTTCTAGCTCCTACGAGCAGTACTTC. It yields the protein CASSQVLADSSSSYEQYF.